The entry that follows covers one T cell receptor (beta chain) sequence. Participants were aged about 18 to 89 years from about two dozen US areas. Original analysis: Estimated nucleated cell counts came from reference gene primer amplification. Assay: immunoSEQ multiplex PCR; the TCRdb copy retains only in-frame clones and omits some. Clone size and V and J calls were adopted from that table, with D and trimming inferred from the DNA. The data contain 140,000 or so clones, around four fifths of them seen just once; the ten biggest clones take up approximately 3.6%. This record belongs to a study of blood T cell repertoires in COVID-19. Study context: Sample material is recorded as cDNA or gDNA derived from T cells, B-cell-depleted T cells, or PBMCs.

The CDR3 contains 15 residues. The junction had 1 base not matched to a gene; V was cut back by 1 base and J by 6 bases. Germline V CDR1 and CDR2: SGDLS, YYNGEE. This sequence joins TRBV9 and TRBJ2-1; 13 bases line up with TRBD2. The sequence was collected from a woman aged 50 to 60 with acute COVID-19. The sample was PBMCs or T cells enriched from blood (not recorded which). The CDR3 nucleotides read TGTGCCAGCAGCGTAACTAGCGGGAGGGCCAATGAGCAGTTCTTC. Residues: CASSVTSGRANEQFF. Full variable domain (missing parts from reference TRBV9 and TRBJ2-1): DSGVTQTPKHLITATGQRVTLRCSPRSGDLSVYWYQQSLDQGLQFLIQYYNGEERAKGNILERFSAQQFPDLHSELNLSSLELGDSALYFCASSVTSGRANEQFFGPGTRLTVL.